The text below deals with one T cell receptor beta chain. Its antigen is unknown. Germline lookup yields CDR1 KGHDR and CDR2 SFDVKD. This CDR3 is built from 15 residues. The V gene end was trimmed by 4 bases and the J gene end by 6 bases; junction bases not matched to a gene: 8. This record belongs to a study of CD8 T cells in ankylosing spondylitis. Whole-study findings and limits: Earlier authors reported some of these motif variants in reactive arthritis synovial fluid and blood. What appeared characteristic of ankylosing spondylitis blood was a TCR beta motif of 7 or 8 highly homologous variants. Reportedly, disease-linked clones are significantly enriched in ankylosing spondylitis patients' matched synovial fluid. Clones linked to the disease showed a CD8+ phenotype. They occurred at relatively low frequencies in peripheral blood.

Quantitative 5'-RACE with molecular barcodes produced the TCR beta libraries. TCRdb ran MiXCR on the 5' RACE reads and lists one entry per CDR3 protein. Counted here are about 540,000 distinct CDR3 sequences, approximately 12% occurring once; the ten biggest clones make up almost 7%. The V and J genes are TRBV24-1 and TRBJ2-5; 9 bases are a match to TRBD1. Sequenced material: blood, either unsorted or a sorted T cell fraction (not recorded which). The TCR originated in a male donor with ankylosing spondylitis. The DNA of the CDR3 is TGTGCCACCAGTGAGGCGGGGGACAGGGTAAAGACCCAGTACTTC. Protein: CATSEAGDRVKTQYF.